The rows below give T cell receptor beta chains drawn from one sample of a study of cytomegalovirus exposure and HLA in healthy donors. Sequencing was performed with immunoSEQ multiplex PCR; in TCRdb, only in-frame clones are kept and a portion is missing. Of about 98,000 clones in the sample, about 85% were seen once. The material sequenced was PBMCs. The receptors stem from a female donor in good health and CMV-seropositive. CDR3s include the opening cysteine and the closing phenylalanine or tryptophan. A D gene is named only where the DNA matches it firmly. Clone size, where shown, is once, few, many, or a class for clones that have expanded.

CDR3: CASSLSWRVGELFF
DNA: TGTGCCAGCAGCTTGAGCTGGCGGGTCGGGGAGCTGTTTTTT
J: TRBJ2-2
V: TRBV5-6
D: NA
size: few

CDR3: CASGLAGPSYNEQFF
DNA: TGTGCCAGCGGACTAGCGGGACCCTCCTACAATGAGCAGTTCTTC
J: TRBJ2-1
V: TRBV27
D: TRBD2
size: NA

CDR3: CASSLTSESSYEQYF
DNA: TGCGCCAGCAGCTTGACTAGCGAAAGCTCCTACGAGCAGTACTTC
J: TRBJ2-7
V: TRBV5-1
D: TRBD2
size: NA

CDR3: CASSLGQHNSPLHF
DNA: TGTGCCAGCAGCCTGGGACAGCATAATTCACCCCTCCACTTT
J: TRBJ1-6
V: TRBV5-6
D: TRBD1
size: NA

CDR3: CSVQSQGDTEAFF
DNA: TGCAGCGTTCAGAGTCAGGGGGACACTGAAGCTTTCTTT
J: TRBJ1-1
V: TRBV29-1
D: TRBD1
size: NA

CDR3: CASSQDRDNEQFF
DNA: TGCGCCAGCAGTCAGGACAGGGACAATGAGCAGTTCTTC
J: TRBJ2-1
V: TRBV5-1
D: TRBD1
size: NA

CDR3: CASSWGAPGQKTEAFF
DNA: TGTGCCAGCAGCTGGGGAGCCCCGGGACAGAAGACTGAAGCTTTCTTT
J: TRBJ1-1
V: TRBV7-9
D: TRBD1
size: NA

CDR3: CASSDRAGAYEQYF
DNA: TGTGCCAGCAGTGATAGGGCGGGAGCCTACGAGCAGTACTTC
J: TRBJ2-7
V: TRBV6-1
D: TRBD2
size: NA

CDR3: CATSRGGQGFGEQFF
DNA: TGTGCCACCAGCAGGGGGGGACAGGGGTTTGGTGAGCAGTTCTTC
J: TRBJ2-1
V: TRBV15
D: TRBD1
size: NA

CDR3: CASSEAGGNEQFF
DNA: TGTGCCAGCAGTGAAGCGGGAGGAAATGAGCAGTTCTTC
J: TRBJ2-1
V: TRBV2
D: NA
size: NA

CDR3: CASSLGQGMNTEAFF
DNA: TGTGCCAGCAGCTTGGGGCAGGGGATGAACACTGAAGCTTTCTTT
J: TRBJ1-1
V: TRBV5-5
D: NA
size: NA

CDR3: CASSQNWNTGELFF
DNA: TGTGCCAGCAGCCAAAACTGGAACACCGGGGAGCTGTTTTTT
J: TRBJ2-2
V: TRBV14
D: NA
size: NA

CDR3: CATGGTAETQYF
DNA: TGTGCCACAGGGGGGACAGCAGAGACCCAGTACTTC
J: TRBJ2-5
V: TRBV6-6
D: NA
size: NA